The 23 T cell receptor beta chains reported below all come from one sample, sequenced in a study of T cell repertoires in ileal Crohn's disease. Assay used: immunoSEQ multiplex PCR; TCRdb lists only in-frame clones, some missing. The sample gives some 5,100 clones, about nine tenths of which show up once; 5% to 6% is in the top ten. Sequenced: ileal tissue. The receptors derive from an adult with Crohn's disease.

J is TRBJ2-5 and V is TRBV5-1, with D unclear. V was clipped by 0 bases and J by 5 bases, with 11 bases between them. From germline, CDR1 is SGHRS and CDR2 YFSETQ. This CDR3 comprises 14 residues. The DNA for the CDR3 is TGCGCCAGCAGCTTGGCCGTCTCGAGGGAGACCCAGTACTTC. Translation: CASSLAVSRETQYF.

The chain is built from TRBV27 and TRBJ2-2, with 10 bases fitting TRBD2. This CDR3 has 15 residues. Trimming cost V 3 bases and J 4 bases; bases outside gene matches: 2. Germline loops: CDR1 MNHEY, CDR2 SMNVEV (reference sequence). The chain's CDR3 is CASSLERGGTGELFF. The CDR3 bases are TGTGCCAGCAGTTTGGAGCGGGGGGGCACCGGGGAGCTGTTTTTT.

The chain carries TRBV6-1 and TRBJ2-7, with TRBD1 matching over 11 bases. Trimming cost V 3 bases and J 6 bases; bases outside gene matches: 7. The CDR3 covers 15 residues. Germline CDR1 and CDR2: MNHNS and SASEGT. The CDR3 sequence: CASSDGTGGGSEQYF. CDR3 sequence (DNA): TGTGCCAGCAGTGACGGGACAGGGGGGGGATCCGAGCAGTACTTC.

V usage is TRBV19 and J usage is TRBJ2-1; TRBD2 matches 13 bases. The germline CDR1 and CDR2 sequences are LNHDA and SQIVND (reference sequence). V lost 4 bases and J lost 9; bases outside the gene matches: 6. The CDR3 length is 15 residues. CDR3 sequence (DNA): TGTGCCAGTAGTAGAGTGGGGACTAGCGGGGTTGAGCAGTTCTTC. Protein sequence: CASSRVGTSGVEQFF.

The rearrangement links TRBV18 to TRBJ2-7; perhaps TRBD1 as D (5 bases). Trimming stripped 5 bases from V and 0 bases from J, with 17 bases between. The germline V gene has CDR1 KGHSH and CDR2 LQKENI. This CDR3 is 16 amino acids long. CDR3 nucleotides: TGTGCCAGCTCAACATCCTCCTACAGGAGCTCCTACGAGCAGTACTTC. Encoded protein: CASSTSSYRSSYEQYF.

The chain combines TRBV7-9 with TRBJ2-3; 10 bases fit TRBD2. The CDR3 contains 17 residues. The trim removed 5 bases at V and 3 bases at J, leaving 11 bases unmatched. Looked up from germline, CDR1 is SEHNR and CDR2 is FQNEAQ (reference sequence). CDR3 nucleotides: TGTGCCAGCAGCCCATGGGGTAGCGGGGGGCAAACAGATACGCAGTATTTT. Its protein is CASSPWGSGGQTDTQYF.

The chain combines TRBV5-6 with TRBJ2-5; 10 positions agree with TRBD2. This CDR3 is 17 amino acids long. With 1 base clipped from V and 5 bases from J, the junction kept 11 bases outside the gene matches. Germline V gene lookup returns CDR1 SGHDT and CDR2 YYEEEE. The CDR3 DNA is TGTGCCAGCAGCTTGAAGGTCGGAGCGGGGGGGCGTGAGACCCAGTACTTC. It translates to CASSLKVGAGGRETQYF.

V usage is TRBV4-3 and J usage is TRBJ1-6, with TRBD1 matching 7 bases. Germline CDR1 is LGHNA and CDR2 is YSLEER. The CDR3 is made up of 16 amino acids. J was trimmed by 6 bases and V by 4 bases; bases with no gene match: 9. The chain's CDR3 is CASSPVWQGGNSPLHF. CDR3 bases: TGCGCCAGCAGCCCCGTGTGGCAGGGGGGTAATTCACCCCTCCACTTT.

In nucleotides, the CDR3 is TGTGCCTGGAGTGTCGTAGATGGCACTGAAGCTTTCTTT. The encoded protein is CAWSVVDGTEAFF. V is TRBV30 and J is TRBJ1-1; D is unclear. Germline-derived CDR1 and CDR2 are GTSNPN and SVGIG (reference sequence). Deletions cut 0 bases from V and 4 bases from J, with 9 bases between. CDR3 size: 13 residues.

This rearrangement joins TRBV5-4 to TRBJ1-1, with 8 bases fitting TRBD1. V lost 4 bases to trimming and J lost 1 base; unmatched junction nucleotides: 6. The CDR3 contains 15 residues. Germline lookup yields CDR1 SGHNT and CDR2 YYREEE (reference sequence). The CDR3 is CASSRPGTGNTEAFF. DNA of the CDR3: TGTGCCAGCAGCCGTCCCGGGACAGGGAACACTGAAGCTTTCTTT.

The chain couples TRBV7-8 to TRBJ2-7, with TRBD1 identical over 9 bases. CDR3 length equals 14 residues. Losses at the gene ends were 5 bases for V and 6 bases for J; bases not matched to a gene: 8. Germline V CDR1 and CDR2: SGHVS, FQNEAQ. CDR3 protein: CASSPRDRASEQYF. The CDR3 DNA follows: TGTGCCAGCAGCCCCCGGGACAGGGCCTCCGAGCAGTACTTC.

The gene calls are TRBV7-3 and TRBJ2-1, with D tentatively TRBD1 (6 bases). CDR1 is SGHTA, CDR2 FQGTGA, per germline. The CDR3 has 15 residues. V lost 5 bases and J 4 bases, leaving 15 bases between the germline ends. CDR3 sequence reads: CASSPQGREYNEQFF. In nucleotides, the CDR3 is TGTGCCAGCAGCCCACAGGGCAGAGAATACAATGAGCAGTTCTTC. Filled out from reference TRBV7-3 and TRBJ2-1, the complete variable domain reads GAGVSQTPSNKVTEKGKYVELRCDPISGHTALYWYRQSLGQGPEFLIYFQGTGAADDSGLPNDRFFAVRPEGSVSTLKIQRTERGDSAVYLCASSPQGREYNEQFFGPGTRLTVL.

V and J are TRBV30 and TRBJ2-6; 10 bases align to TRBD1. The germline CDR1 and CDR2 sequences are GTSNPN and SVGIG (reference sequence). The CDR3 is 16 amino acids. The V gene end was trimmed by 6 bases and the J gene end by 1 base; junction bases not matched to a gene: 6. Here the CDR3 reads CACPGQGLSGANVLTF. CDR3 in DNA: TGTGCCTGCCCGGGACAGGGGCTGTCTGGGGCCAACGTCCTGACTTTC. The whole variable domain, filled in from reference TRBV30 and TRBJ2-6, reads SQTIHQWPATLVQPVGSPLSLECTVEGTSNPNLYWYRQAAGRGLQLLFYSVGIGQISSEVPQNLSASRPQDRQFILSSKKLLLSDSGFYLCACPGQGLSGANVLTFGAGSRLTVL.

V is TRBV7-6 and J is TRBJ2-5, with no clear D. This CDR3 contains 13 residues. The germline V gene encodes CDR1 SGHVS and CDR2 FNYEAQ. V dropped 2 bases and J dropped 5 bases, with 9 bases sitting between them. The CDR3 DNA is TGTGCCAGCAGCTTACTAGGTTGGGAGACCCAGTACTTC. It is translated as CASSLLGWETQYF.

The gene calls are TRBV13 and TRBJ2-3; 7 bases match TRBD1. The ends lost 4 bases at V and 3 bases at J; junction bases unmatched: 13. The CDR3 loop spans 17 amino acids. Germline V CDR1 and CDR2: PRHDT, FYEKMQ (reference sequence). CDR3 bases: TGTGCCAGCAGCTCCTGGGAGAGGGGGCGTCTTACAGATACGCAGTATTTT. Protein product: CASSSWERGRLTDTQYF.

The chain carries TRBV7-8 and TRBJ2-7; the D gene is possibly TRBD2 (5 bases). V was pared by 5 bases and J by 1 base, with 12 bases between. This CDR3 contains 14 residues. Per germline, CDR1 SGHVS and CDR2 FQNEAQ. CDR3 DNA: TGTGCCAGCAGCCCGGGGATAGGTTCCTACGAGCAGTACTTC. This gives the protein CASSPGIGSYEQYF.

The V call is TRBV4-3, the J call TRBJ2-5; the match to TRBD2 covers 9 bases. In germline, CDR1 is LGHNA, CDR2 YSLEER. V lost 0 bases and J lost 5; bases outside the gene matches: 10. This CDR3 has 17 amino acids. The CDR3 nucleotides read TGCGCCAGCAGCCAAGAGGTCAGGGCTAGCGGGGCCGAGACCCAGTACTTC. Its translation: CASSQEVRASGAETQYF.

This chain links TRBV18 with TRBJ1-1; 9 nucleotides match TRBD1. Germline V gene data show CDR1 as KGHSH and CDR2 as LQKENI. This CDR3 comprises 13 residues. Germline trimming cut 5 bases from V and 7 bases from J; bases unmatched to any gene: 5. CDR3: CASSSTTGGEAFF. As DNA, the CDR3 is TGTGCCAGCTCATCGACGACAGGGGGTGAAGCTTTCTTT.

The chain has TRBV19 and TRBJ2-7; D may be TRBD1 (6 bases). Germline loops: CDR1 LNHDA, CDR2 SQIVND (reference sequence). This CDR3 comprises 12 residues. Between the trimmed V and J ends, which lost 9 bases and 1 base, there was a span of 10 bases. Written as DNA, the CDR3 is TGTGCCAGCAGGGGTTTGTCCTACGAGCAGTACTTC. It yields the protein CASRGLSYEQYF.

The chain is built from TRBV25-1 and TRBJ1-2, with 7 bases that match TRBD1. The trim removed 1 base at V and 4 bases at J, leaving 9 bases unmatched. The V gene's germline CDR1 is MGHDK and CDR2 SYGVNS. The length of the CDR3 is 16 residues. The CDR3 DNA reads TGTGCCAGCAGTGAATTCGGGAAGACAGGGCGCTATGGCTACACCTTC. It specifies CASSEFGKTGRYGYTF.

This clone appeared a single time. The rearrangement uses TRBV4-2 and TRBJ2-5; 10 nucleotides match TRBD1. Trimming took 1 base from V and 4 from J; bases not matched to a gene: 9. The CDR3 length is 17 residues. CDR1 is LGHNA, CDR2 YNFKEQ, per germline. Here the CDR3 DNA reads TGTGCCAGCAGCCAAGGAGGTAGACAGGGGGCGGGAGAGACCCAGTACTTC. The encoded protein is CASSQGGRQGAGETQYF.

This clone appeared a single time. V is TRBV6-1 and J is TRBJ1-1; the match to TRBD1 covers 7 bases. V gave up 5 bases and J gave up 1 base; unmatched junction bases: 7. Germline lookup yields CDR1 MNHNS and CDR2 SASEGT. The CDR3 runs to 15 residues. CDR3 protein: CASSKNYRGNTEAFF. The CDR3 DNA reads TGTGCCAGCAGTAAAAACTACAGGGGGAACACTGAAGCTTTCTTT.

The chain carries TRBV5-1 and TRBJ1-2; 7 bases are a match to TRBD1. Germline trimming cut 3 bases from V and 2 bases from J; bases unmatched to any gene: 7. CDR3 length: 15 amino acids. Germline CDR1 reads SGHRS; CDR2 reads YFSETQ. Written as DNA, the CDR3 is TGCGCCAGCAGCTCCGGCGGGACAGAAAACTATGGCTACACCTTC. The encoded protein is CASSSGGTENYGYTF.